The 7 T cell receptor beta chains presented below share a single source sample, sequenced in a study of blood T cell repertoires in COVID-19 (dated by TCRdb to 2018 to 2020). Library preparation was by the immunoSEQ multiplex PCR assay. Imported from immuneACCESS, the table was reduced by TCRdb to in-frame sequences with V and J called. These copies leave out some clones; in studies compared against another copy, an unresolved V gene accounts for under half, and the cause of the remainder is not known. In this sample the table shows around 180,000 clones, approximately 83% of which occur a single time. Jointly, the top ten make up roughly 3.5% of the sample. The sample comprised peripheral blood. Receptors originate from a man between 60 and 70 years old with acute or convalescent COVID-19.

The V gene is TRBV5-1, the J gene TRBJ2-7, with 8 bases lining up with TRBD2. The CDR3 is 15 residues long. Germline CDR1 is SGHRS and CDR2 is YFSETQ. J lost 6 bases, V lost 4 bases, and 12 bases had no gene match. In DNA form, the CDR3 reads TGCGCCAGCAGCGTGATGTCGGCCGGGGGGGGCGAGCAGTACTTC. It codes for CASSVMSAGGGEQYF. Supplemented by reference TRBV5-1 and TRBJ2-7, the full variable domain reads KAGVTQTPRYLIKTRGQQVTLSCSPISGHRSVSWYQQTPGQGLQFLFEYFSETQRNKGNFPGRFSGRQFSNSRSEMNVSTLELGDSALYLCASSVMSAGGGEQYFGPGTRLTVT.

This clone was seen a single time. This chain uses TRBV19 with TRBJ2-4; TRBD2 agrees at 12 bases. Trimming removed 5 bases from V and 0 bases from J; junction bases left unmatched: 8. Germline V gives CDR1 LNHDA, CDR2 SQIVND (reference sequence). The CDR3 spans 18 residues. The CDR3 DNA reads TGTGCCAGTAGTGGGGGACTAGCGGGCCACTTAGCCAAAAACATTCAGTACTTC. Its translation: CASSGGLAGHLAKNIQYF.

The V call is TRBV19, the J call TRBJ2-1, with TRBD1 identical over 7 bases. Germline assignment: CDR1 LNHDA and CDR2 SQIVND (reference sequence). V trimming: 5 bases; J trimming: 15 bases; junction bases outside the gene matches: 13. This CDR3 spans 13 amino acids. The CDR3 loop reads CASSLAQDRIRFF. Here the CDR3 DNA reads TGTGCCAGTAGTCTAGCCCAGGACAGGATCAGGTTCTTC.

This chain connects TRBV7-3 to TRBJ2-3, with 7 bases lining up with TRBD2. The CDR3 totals 16 residues. CDR1 is SGHTA and CDR2 is FQGTGA in the germline V gene. Germline trimming cut 2 bases from V and 4 bases from J; bases unmatched to any gene: 9. CDR3 in amino acids: CASSLYAAGLADTQYF. The CDR3 bases are TGTGCCAGCAGCTTATATGCAGCGGGATTGGCAGATACGCAGTATTTT.

V usage is TRBV7-3 and J usage is TRBJ1-1; TRBD1 agrees at 7 bases. After removal of 5 bases from V and 1 base from J, the junction contained 4 bases not matched to a gene. This CDR3 has 14 residues. Germline lookup yields CDR1 SGHTA and CDR2 FQGTGA. The DNA for the CDR3 is TGTGCCAGCAGCCAGGGACAGTCGAACACTGAAGCTTTCTTT. Its protein product is CASSQGQSNTEAFF. The variable domain in full, with the rest retrieved from reference TRBV7-3 and TRBJ1-1, is GAGVSQTPSNKVTEKGKYVELRCDPISGHTALYWYRQSLGQGPEFLIYFQGTGAADDSGLPNDRFFAVRPEGSVSTLKIQRTERGDSAVYLCASSQGQSNTEAFFGQGTRLTVV.

CDR3 sequence: CASSPWGVGRDSGNTIYF. CDR3 DNA sequence: TGTGCCAGCAGCCCCTGGGGGGTGGGTCGAGACTCTGGAAACACCATATATTTT. The V gene is TRBV3-1 (or the pseudogene TRBV3-2), the J gene TRBJ1-3; D perhaps matches TRBD1 (5 bases). This CDR3 region has 18 residues. CDR1 and CDR2 (germline): LGHDT, YNNKEL (reference sequence). Trimming cost V 4 bases and J 0 bases, with 19 bases left between them.

V usage is TRBV6-5 and J usage is TRBJ2-3; possibly TRBD2 for D (5 bases). The germline V gene has CDR1 MNHEY and CDR2 SVGAGI. The CDR3 runs 11 residues. Deletions cut 4 bases from V and 9 bases from J, with 8 bases between. The CDR3 spells CASSSGITQYF. In nucleotides, the CDR3 is TGTGCCAGCAGTTCCGGGATAACGCAGTATTTT.